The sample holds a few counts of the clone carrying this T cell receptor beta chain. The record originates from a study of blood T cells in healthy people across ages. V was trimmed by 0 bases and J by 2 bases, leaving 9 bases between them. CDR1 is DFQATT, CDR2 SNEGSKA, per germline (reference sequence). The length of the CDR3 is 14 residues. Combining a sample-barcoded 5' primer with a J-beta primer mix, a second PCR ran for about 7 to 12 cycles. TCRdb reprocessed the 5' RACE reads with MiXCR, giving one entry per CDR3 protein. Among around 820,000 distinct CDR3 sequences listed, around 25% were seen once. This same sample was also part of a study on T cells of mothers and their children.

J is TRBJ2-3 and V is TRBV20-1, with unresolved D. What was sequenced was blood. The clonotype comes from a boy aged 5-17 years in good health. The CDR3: CSAREPVVTDTQYF. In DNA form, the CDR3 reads TGCAGTGCTAGAGAACCGGTCGTCACAGATACGCAGTATTTT.